These T cell receptor beta chains were read from a single sample in a study of STAT3 mutations in large granular lymphocyte leukemia. The repertoire was sequenced with immunoSEQ multiplex PCR; TCRdb's copy has only in-frame clones and lacks some. The table includes under 25,000 clones, 92% detected once. The sample consisted of peripheral blood mononuclear cells. Receptors were obtained from a man aged 55-75 years with T-cell large granular lymphocyte leukemia. Some clones in this sample may be carry-over from other donors' samples. CDR3s include the opening cysteine and the closing phenylalanine or tryptophan. The order of the fields is clone size, J gene, V gene, D gene, CDR3 protein, CDR3 DNA. D genes are given only for firm matches. Only part of the rows carry a size: once, few, many, or a class if the clone is expanded.

. TRBJ1-1 TRBV18 . CASSPRASNTEAFF TGTGCCAGCTCACCAAGGGCCTCGAACACTGAAGCTTTCTTT
. TRBJ1-5 TRBV25-1 . CASSEYGGNQPQHF TGTGCCAGCAGTGAATATGGGGGCAATCAGCCCCAGCATTTT
once TRBJ2-7 TRBV29-1 TRBD2 CSVDRTSGRSEQYF TGCAGCGTTGATAGGACTAGCGGGAGGTCTGAGCAGTACTTC
. TRBJ1-4 TRBV5-1 . CASSLEGSGEKLFF TGCGCCAGCAGCTTAGAGGGGTCGGGGGAAAAACTGTTTTTT
. TRBJ1-3 TRBV4-3 . CASSQGRRSGNTIYF TGCGCCAGCAGCCAAGGTAGACGCTCTGGAAACACCATATATTTT
once TRBJ2-3 TRBV7-9 . CASSRQYF TGTGCCAGCAGCAGGCAGTATTTT
once TRBJ2-7 TRBV2 . CASRPAQQYF TGTGCCAGCAGACCGGCCCAGCAGTACTTC
. TRBJ2-7 TRBV9 . CASGGGSRNEQYF TGTGCCAGCGGCGGAGGGAGCAGGAACGAGCAGTACTTC
. TRBJ1-2 TRBV18 . CASSPKGFKDYGYTF TGTGCCAGCTCACCTAAGGGTTTCAAGGACTATGGCTACACCTTC
. TRBJ2-1 TRBV6-1 . CASRGVNNEQFF TGTGCCAGCAGGGGCGTTAACAATGAGCAGTTCTTC
. TRBJ1-1 TRBV6-5 . CASRRNTEAFF TGTGCCAGCAGGAGGAACACTGAAGCTTTCTTT
. TRBJ2-7 TRBV6-1 . CASSEAPPGQSSYEQYF TGTGCCAGCAGTGAAGCGCCCCCAGGGCAGAGCTCCTACGAGCAGTACTTC
. TRBJ2-4 TRBV5-5 TRBD2 CASSATSGAKNIQYF TGTGCCAGCAGCGCAACTAGCGGGGCTAAAAACATTCAGTACTTC
once TRBJ1-1 TRBV7-2 . CASSPLTEAFF TGTGCCAGCAGCCCCCTCACTGAAGCTTTCTTT
. TRBJ1-5 TRBV7-2 . CASSLDLGAGNQPQHF TGTGCCAGCAGCTTAGATCTGGGGGCGGGCAATCAGCCCCAGCATTTT
. TRBJ2-3 TRBV25-1 TRBD2 CASSEGGGRELDTQYF TGTGCCAGCAGTGAGGGCGGCGGGAGGGAGTTGGATACGCAGTATTTT
. TRBJ2-7 TRBV5-4 TRBD2 CASSLERGPPYEQYF TGTGCCAGCAGCTTGGAGCGGGGTCCCCCCTACGAGCAGTACTTC
. TRBJ2-7 TRBV2 . CASSPGVYEQYF TGTGCCAGCAGCCCCGGAGTATACGAGCAGTACTTC
. TRBJ1-4 TRBV18 . CASSGENEKLFF TGTGCCAGCTCAGGGGAGAATGAAAAACTGTTTTTT
once TRBJ2-7 TRBV7-9 . CASSWLDEQYF TGTGCCAGCAGCTGGCTAGACGAGCAGTACTTC
. TRBJ1-2 TRBV7-2 . CASSRGAGTNYGYTF TGTGCCAGCAGCCGCGGGGCAGGGACAAACTATGGCTACACCTTC
. TRBJ2-7 TRBV2 . CASRDYLQAGQFSYEQYF TGTGCCAGCAGAGATTACCTCCAAGCGGGCCAGTTCTCCTACGAGCAGTACTTC
. TRBJ1-4 TRBV15 TRBD1 CATSRVGTGVEKLFF TGTGCCACCAGCAGAGTGGGGACAGGGGTGGAAAAACTGTTTTTT
once TRBJ2-1 TRBV6-1 . CASSEAGRQNNEQFF TGTGCCAGCAGTGAAGCGGGGAGGCAGAACAATGAGCAGTTCTTC
. TRBJ2-7 TRBV6-6 TRBD1 CASSPGTGYTYEQYF TGTGCCAGCAGTCCCGGGACAGGGTACACCTACGAGCAGTACTTC
. TRBJ2-5 TRBV15 TRBD2 CATSRGGTSGRAVETQYF TGTGCCACCAGCAGAGGCGGGACTAGCGGGAGGGCCGTGGAGACCCAGTACTTC
. TRBJ1-1 TRBV29-1 . CSVEARPRSEAFF TGCAGCGTTGAGGCCAGACCCCGGTCGGAGGCTTTCTTT
. TRBJ2-1 TRBV30 . CAWKGHKIDEQFF TGTGCCTGGAAGGGACACAAGATCGATGAGCAGTTCTTC
. TRBJ2-5 TRBV29-1 TRBD1 CSVNNPTGGGETQYF TGCAGCGTCAATAACCCGACAGGGGGCGGAGAGACCCAGTACTTC
once TRBJ2-6 TRBV5-1 . CASSTSGVGANVLTF TGCGCCAGCAGCACCAGTGGGGTTGGGGCCAACGTCCTGACTTTC
. TRBJ1-1 TRBV7-9 . CASSLAGWAFF TGTGCCAGCAGCCTAGCGGGGTGGGCTTTCTTT